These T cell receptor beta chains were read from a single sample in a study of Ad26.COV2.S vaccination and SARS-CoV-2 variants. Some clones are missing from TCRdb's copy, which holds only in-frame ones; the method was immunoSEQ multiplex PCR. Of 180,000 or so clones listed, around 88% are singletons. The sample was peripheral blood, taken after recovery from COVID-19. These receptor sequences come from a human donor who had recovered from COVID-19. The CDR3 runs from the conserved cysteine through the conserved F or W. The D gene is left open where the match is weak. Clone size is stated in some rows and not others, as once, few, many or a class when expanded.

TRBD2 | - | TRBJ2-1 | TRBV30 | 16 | CAWSGNLAGLYYEQFF | TGTGCCTGGAGTGGAAACCTAGCGGGACTATACTATGAGCAGTTCTTC
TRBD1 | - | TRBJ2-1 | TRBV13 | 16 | CASSQGQGIGVNEQFF | TGTGCCAGCAGCCAGGGACAGGGGATTGGGGTTAATGAGCAGTTCTTC
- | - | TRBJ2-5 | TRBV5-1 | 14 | CASSLVSVQETQYF | TGCGCCAGCAGCTTGGTTTCGGTCCAAGAGACCCAGTACTTC
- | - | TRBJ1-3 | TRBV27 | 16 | CASSPWKTGTINTIYF | TGTGCCAGCAGCCCCTGGAAGACCGGGACAATTAACACCATATATTTT
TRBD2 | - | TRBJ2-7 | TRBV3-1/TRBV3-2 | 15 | CASSQGAGGPNEQYF | TGTGCCAGCAGCCAAGGGGCGGGAGGGCCCAACGAGCAGTACTTC
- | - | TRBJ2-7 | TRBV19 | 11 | CASSTYYEQYF | TGTGCCAGTAGTACTTACTACGAGCAGTACTTC
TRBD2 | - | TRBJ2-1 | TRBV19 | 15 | CASSIAGGSYNEQFF | TGTGCCAGTAGTATCGCGGGGGGCTCCTACAATGAGCAGTTCTTC
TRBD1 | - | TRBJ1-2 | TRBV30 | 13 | CATSTGNTYGYTF | TGTGCCACCTCGACAGGGAACACCTATGGCTACACCTTC
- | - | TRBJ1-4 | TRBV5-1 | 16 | CASSLRSLQGYEKLFF | TGCGCCAGCAGCTTGCGGAGCTTACAGGGATACGAAAAACTGTTTTTT
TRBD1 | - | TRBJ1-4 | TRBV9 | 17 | CASSVAVHGTGDEKLFF | TGTGCCAGCAGCGTAGCGGTACACGGGACAGGGGATGAAAAACTGTTTTTT
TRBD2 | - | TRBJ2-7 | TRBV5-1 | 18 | CASRWGVGTRVASYEQYF | TGCGCCAGCAGGTGGGGAGTCGGGACTAGGGTGGCCTCTTACGAGCAGTACTTC
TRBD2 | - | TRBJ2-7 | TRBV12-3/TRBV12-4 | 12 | CASARSGRQQYF | TGTGCCAGCGCTCGTAGCGGGAGGCAGCAGTACTTC
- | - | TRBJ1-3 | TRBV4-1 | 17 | CASSSAPGARKGNTIYF | TGCGCCAGCAGCAGTGCGCCGGGGGCGCGTAAGGGAAACACCATATATTTT
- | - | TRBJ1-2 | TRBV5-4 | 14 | CASSSGGGNYGYTF | TGTGCCAGCAGCTCGGGGGGGGGAAACTATGGCTACACCTTC
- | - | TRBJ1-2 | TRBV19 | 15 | CASSIGNRPLAGYTF | TGTGCCAGTAGTATAGGGAACAGGCCCCTCGCTGGCTACACCTTC
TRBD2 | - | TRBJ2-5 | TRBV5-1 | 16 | CASSFASGGPQETQYF | TGCGCCAGCAGCTTTGCGAGCGGGGGACCACAAGAGACCCAGTACTTC
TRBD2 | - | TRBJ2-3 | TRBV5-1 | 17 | CASSRLGLAKSTDTQYF | TGCGCCAGCAGCCGACTGGGACTAGCAAAGAGCACAGATACGCAGTATTTT
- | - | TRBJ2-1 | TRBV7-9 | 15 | CASSLVWLAENEQFF | TGTGCCAGCAGCTTAGTGTGGCTAGCAGAGAATGAGCAGTTCTTC
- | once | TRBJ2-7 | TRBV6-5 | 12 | CASSYRGYEQYF | TGTGCCAGCAGTTACAGGGGCTACGAGCAGTACTTC
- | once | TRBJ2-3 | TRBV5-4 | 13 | CASSLADTDTQYF | TGTGCCAGCAGCTTGGCCGACACAGATACGCAGTATTTT
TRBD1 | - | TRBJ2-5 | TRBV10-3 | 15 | CAIGLTGGSSKTQYF | TGTGCCATCGGATTGACAGGGGGCTCGTCAAAGACCCAGTACTTC
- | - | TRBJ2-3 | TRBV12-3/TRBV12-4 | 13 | CASSLNRADTQYF | TGTGCCAGCAGTTTAAATAGGGCAGATACGCAGTATTTT
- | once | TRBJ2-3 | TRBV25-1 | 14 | CASSVGGVSDTQYF | TGTGCCAGCAGTGTTGGAGGGGTCAGTGATACGCAGTATTTT
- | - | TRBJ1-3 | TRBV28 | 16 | CASSSPGGDSGNTIYF | TGTGCCAGCAGTTCCCCCGGGGGGGACTCTGGAAACACCATATATTTT
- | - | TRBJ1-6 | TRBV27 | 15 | CASRPIQGSNSPLHF | TGTGCCAGCAGACCCATCCAGGGGTCCAATTCACCCCTCCACTTT
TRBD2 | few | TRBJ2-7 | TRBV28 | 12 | CASTGRAYEQYF | TGTGCCAGCACAGGGAGGGCCTACGAGCAGTACTTC
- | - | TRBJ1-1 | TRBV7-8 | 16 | CASSLSTRGMNTEAFF | TGTGCCAGCAGCTTATCGACACGGGGGATGAACACTGAAGCTTTCTTT
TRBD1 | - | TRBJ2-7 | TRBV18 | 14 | CASTPGQGYYEQYF | TGTGCCAGCACTCCAGGACAGGGGTACTACGAGCAGTACTTC
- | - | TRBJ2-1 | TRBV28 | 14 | CASSPLGPYNEQFF | TGTGCCAGCAGTCCCCTGGGACCCTACAATGAGCAGTTCTTC
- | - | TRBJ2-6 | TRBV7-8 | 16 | CASSFMGYSGANVLTF | TGTGCCAGCAGCTTTATGGGCTACTCTGGGGCCAACGTCCTGACTTTC
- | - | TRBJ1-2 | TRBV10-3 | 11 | CAISEGNGYTF | TGTGCCATCAGTGAGGGAAACGGCTACACCTTC
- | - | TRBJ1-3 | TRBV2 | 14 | CASSEYTSGNTIYF | TGTGCCAGCAGTGAATACACCTCTGGAAACACCATATATTTT
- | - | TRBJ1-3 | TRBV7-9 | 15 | CASSLMALLGNTIYF | TGTGCCAGCAGCTTAATGGCACTCCTTGGAAACACCATATATTTT
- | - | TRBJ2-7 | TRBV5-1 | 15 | CASSLGGPGSYEQYF | TGCGCCAGCAGCTTGGGGGGGCCCGGCTCCTACGAGCAGTACTTC
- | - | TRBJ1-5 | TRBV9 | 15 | CASSARGGAVQPQHF | TGTGCCAGCAGCGCCCGTGGGGGGGCGGTTCAGCCCCAGCATTTT
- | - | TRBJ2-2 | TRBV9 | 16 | CASSPGWGPSAGELFF | TGTGCCAGCAGCCCAGGCTGGGGCCCCTCCGCCGGGGAGCTGTTTTTT
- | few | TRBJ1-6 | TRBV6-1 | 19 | CASSDHTVGGSSYNSPLHF | TGTGCCAGCAGTGACCATACGGTAGGGGGTAGCTCCTATAATTCACCCCTCCACTTT